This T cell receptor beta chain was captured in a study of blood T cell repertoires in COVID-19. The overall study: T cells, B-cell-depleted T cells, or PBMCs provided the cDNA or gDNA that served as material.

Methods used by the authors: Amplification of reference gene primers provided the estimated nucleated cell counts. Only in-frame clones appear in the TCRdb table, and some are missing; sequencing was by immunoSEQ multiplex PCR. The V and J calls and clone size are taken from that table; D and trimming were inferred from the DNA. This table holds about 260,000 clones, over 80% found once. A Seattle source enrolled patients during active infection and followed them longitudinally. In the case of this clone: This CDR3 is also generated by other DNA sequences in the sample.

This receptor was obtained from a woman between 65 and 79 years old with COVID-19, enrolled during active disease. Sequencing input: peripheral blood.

CDR3 in amino acids: CASSSTVNEKLFF. Here the CDR3 DNA reads TGTGCCAGCAGTTCCACGGTAAATGAAAAACTGTTTTTT. This chain joins TRBV28 and TRBJ1-4; D gene uncertain. The CDR3 contains 13 residues. Germline V gives CDR1 MDHEN, CDR2 SYDVKM. Trimming cost V 4 bases and J 5 bases, with 8 bases left between them.